This TCR beta chain was found in a study of cytomegalovirus exposure and HLA in healthy donors. General study results and limits: Later analysis found that TCR beta chains associated with HLA were more clonally expanded than other, equally common chains. Donors were assumed by presence/absence analyses to have roughly uniform sequencing depth. The number of N-insertions in an Asian-associated ancestry cluster was reportedly below the approximately 680-donor mean in a later analysis.

This CDR3 contains 13 residues. The ends were cut back, 4 bases at V and 4 bases at J, with 11 bases in the middle. The germline gives CDR1 SQVTM, CDR2 ANQGSEA. A word on this clone: Its antigen is undetermined.

PCR used 60 Vbeta primers and 13 Jbeta primers. Generated by immunoSEQ multiplex PCR, the TCRdb table keeps only in-frame clones and is missing some. In the table there are approximately 140,000 clones, around 80% of which are singletons. The source of this sequence is a young man in good health and CMV-seronegative. Material: PBMCs. The chain links TRBV29-1 to TRBJ2-1; weak D call: TRBD2 (6 bases). Here the CDR3 DNA reads TGCAGCGTTGGGGCTGGGACTTACAATGAGCAGTTCTTC. Amino acids: CSVGAGTYNEQFF.